The clone carrying this T cell receptor (beta chain) appeared a few times. These data belong to a study of identical twins. From the 5' RACE reads, TCRdb called clonotypes with MiXCR, one entry per CDR3 protein. Counted here are 450,000 to 650,000 distinct CDR3 sequences, just under 10% occurring once; the ten biggest clones make up roughly 3%. This sample also belongs to another study, concerning yellow fever vaccine responses in identical twins.

This TCR came from a woman in her late teens or twenties in good health. Sequencing was carried out using PBMCs.

CDR3 residues: CASRHRGWSYNEQFF. CDR3 in DNA: TGTGCCAGCAGGCACCGTGGGTGGAGCTACAATGAGCAGTTCTTC. The chain couples TRBV3-1 to TRBJ2-1; D is unclear. The CDR3 length is 15 residues. The germline V gene has CDR1 LGHDT and CDR2 YNNKEL (reference sequence). V lost 6 bases to trimming and J lost 3 bases, with 15 bases between them.